These 16 T cell receptor beta chains were all obtained from the same sample, sequenced in a study of blood T cell repertoires in COVID-19 (dated by TCRdb to 2018 to 2020). To prepare the library, the immunoSEQ multiplex PCR assay was applied. What TCRdb holds here is the immuneACCESS table cut down to in-frame rearrangements. Part of the clones is not present; checked against another copy, under half of the missing clones reflect an unresolved V gene, and the others are unexplained. The sample table contains about 250,000 clones; only one count was recorded for roughly nine tenths of them. The ten largest make up 2.5% to 3% of the sample. Sample: PBMCs or T cells enriched from blood (not recorded which). These receptors originate from a woman between 50 and 59 years old who had recovered from COVID-19.

This clone appeared once. The chain links TRBV4-3 to TRBJ2-7; D is perhaps TRBD1 (6 bases). Per the germline V gene, CDR1 is LGHNA and CDR2 is YSLEER. V gave up 0 bases and J gave up 2 bases, with 11 bases separating them. There are 15 residues in the CDR3. The CDR3 nucleotides read TGCGCCAGCAGCCAAGAATTACAGGGAACCTACGAGCAGTACTTC. This encodes CASSQELQGTYEQYF.

The genes are TRBV21-1 and TRBJ2-3; TRBD2 is taken as the D call from the table, unchecked against the DNA. TRBV21-1 is a pseudogene segment. CDR3 length: 16 amino acids. The CDR3 nucleotides are TGTGCCAGCAGTAGACCTAGACCCCTGTGCACAGATACGCAGTATTTT. Its translation: CASSRPRPLCTDTQYF.

This clone came up a few times. The chain combines TRBV4-3 with TRBJ2-7, with 7 nucleotides matching TRBD2. The ends lost 0 bases at V and 0 bases at J; junction bases unmatched: 5. Germline V gives CDR1 LGHNA, CDR2 YSLEER. This CDR3 has 16 amino acids. This chain's CDR3 is CASSQEIGGSSYEQYF. The CDR3 DNA sequence: TGCGCCAGCAGCCAAGAAATTGGCGGGAGCTCCTACGAGCAGTACTTC.

This clone was seen only once. V gene TRBV6-5 combines with J gene TRBJ1-6; TRBD1 matches 7 bases. CDR1 MNHEY and CDR2 SVGAGI come from the germline V gene. The V gene end was trimmed by 2 bases and the J gene end by 7 bases; junction bases not matched to a gene: 2. The CDR3 runs 14 residues. The CDR3 spells CASSYDRDNSPLHF. DNA of the CDR3: TGTGCCAGCAGTTACGACAGGGACAATTCACCCCTCCACTTT.

This chain links TRBV27 with TRBJ2-7, with D maybe TRBD2 (5 bases). Germline CDR1 and CDR2: MNHEY and SMNVEV (reference sequence). The CDR3 loop spans 15 amino acids. Deletions cut 4 bases from V and 0 bases from J, with 13 bases between. The CDR3 DNA is TGTGCCAGCAGTTCCCGACGGGAACCCTCCTACGAGCAGTACTTC. Translated: CASSSRREPSYEQYF.

The chain has TRBV28 and TRBJ1-1; D is ambiguous. Trimming pared 8 bases from V and 0 bases from J, leaving 7 bases between. Germline values: CDR1 MDHEN, CDR2 SYDVKM. The CDR3 covers 12 residues. CDR3: CASGQLNTEAFF. Written as DNA, the CDR3 is TGTGCCAGCGGGCAGTTGAACACTGAAGCTTTCTTT.

The chain is built from TRBV27 and TRBJ2-3, with 11 bases aligning to TRBD2. Germline loops: CDR1 MNHEY, CDR2 SMNVEV (reference sequence). This CDR3 contains 14 residues. V lost 5 bases to trimming and J lost 7 bases; unmatched junction nucleotides: 5. The CDR3 nucleotides are TGTGCCAGCAGTCTACTAGCGGGAGCGAATACGCAGTATTTT. This encodes CASSLLAGANTQYF.

The chain couples TRBV29-1 to TRBJ2-7, with D perhaps matching TRBD2 (5 bases). The germline V and J ends were trimmed by 4 bases and 2 bases, with 15 bases remaining between them. The CDR3 has 14 amino acids. The germline V gene encodes CDR1 SQVTM and CDR2 ANQGSEA. The CDR3 spells CSVGLTGIAYEQYF. As DNA, the CDR3 is TGCAGCGTTGGGTTGACCGGGATCGCCTACGAGCAGTACTTC.

V gene TRBV7-2 combines with J gene TRBJ2-2, with 10 bases matching TRBD2. CDR1 is SGHTA and CDR2 is FQGNSA in the germline V gene. CDR3 length: 14 amino acids. The CDR3 here is CANGGLAVSGELFF. In DNA, the CDR3 is TGTGCGAACGGTGGACTAGCGGTATCCGGGGAGCTGTTTTTT.

In its sample, this clone was seen once. The J gene is TRBJ2-1, the V gene TRBV2, with D tentatively TRBD1 (6 bases). CDR3 length: 13 residues. Germline V gene lookup returns CDR1 SNHLY and CDR2 FYNNEI. V was pared by 3 bases and J by 7 bases, with 10 bases between. The DNA of the CDR3 is TGTGCCAGCAGTGATACAGGGTGGAATGAGCAGTTCTTC. As protein: CASSDTGWNEQFF.

V and J are TRBV3-1 (or the pseudogene TRBV3-2) and TRBJ2-1; 12 positions match TRBD2. The germline V gene encodes CDR1 LGHDT and CDR2 YNNKEL (reference sequence). The CDR3 runs 14 residues. V was pared by 3 bases and J by 7 bases, with 1 base of the junction left unmatched. CDR3 nucleotides: TGTGCCAGCAGCCAGACTAGCGGGGGTAATGAGCAGTTCTTC. Residues: CASSQTSGGNEQFF.

This clone was detected only a few times. V and J are TRBV7-2 and TRBJ1-2; D remains unclear. Trimming shortened V by 3 bases and J by 4 bases, and 9 bases separated the two germline ends. The CDR3 sequence is 13 residues long. CDR1 and CDR2 from the germline V gene are SGHTA and FQGNSA. CDR3 DNA: TGTGCCAGCAGCTTGGGAGGTGGCTATGGCTACACCTTC. Amino acid sequence: CASSLGGGYGYTF.

V is TRBV5-6 and J is TRBJ1-1, with 7 bases that match TRBD1. CDR3 length: 14 residues. V lost 3 bases to trimming and J lost 4 bases; unmatched junction nucleotides: 6. The V gene's germline CDR1 is SGHDT and CDR2 YYEEEE. CDR3 residues: CASSSFAGGTEAFF. The CDR3 DNA follows: TGTGCCAGCAGCTCCTTTGCAGGGGGCACTGAAGCTTTCTTT.

This chain's CDR3 is CASSQEPGGNQPQHF. CDR3 sequence (DNA): TGCGCCAGCAGCCAAGAACCAGGGGGCAATCAGCCCCAGCATTTT. The chain uses TRBV4-1 and TRBJ1-5; TRBD1 is a possible D gene (6 bases). V shed 0 bases and J shed 2 bases, with 8 bases lying between them. The CDR3 is 15 amino acids. Germline V gene sequence: CDR1 MGHRA, CDR2 YSYEKL.

The rearrangement uses TRBV20-1 and TRBJ1-2, with unresolved D. Trimming cost V 6 bases and J 8 bases, with 13 bases left between them. The CDR3 contains 11 residues. Germline V gene lookup returns CDR1 DFQATT and CDR2 SNEGSKA (reference sequence). CDR3 bases: TGCAGTGCCGAGAGGTCTGGGGGCTACACCTTC. It is translated as CSAERSGGYTF.

Concerning this clone: One end of the junction varies from germline; a read error may be responsible. The chain joins TRBV7-7 to TRBJ2-2, with TRBD2 as a possible D gene (6 bases). From germline, CDR1 is SSHAT and CDR2 FNYEAQ (reference sequence). The CDR3 length is 15 residues. CDR3 residues: CASSSLRELTGKLFF. CDR3 DNA sequence: TGTGCTAGCAGCTCACTACGGGAGCTCACCGGGAAGCTGTTTTTT.